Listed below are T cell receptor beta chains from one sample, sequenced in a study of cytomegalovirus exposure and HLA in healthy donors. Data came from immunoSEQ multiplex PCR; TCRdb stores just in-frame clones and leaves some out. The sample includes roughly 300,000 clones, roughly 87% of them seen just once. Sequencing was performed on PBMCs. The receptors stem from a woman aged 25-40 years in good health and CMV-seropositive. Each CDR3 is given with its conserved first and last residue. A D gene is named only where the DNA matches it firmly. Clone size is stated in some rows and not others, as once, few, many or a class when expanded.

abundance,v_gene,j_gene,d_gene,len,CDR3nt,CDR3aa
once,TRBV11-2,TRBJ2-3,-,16,TGTGCCAGCAGGAACCTTATGGACTATAGGACAGATACGCAGTATTTT,CASRNLMDYRTDTQYF
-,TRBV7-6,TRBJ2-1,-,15,TGTGCCAGCAGCAAGGGACGTAGTATCGGGGATGAGCAGTTCTTC,CASSKGRSIGDEQFF
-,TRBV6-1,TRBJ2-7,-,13,TGTGCCAGCACCGTGGGAAACGGCTACGAGCAGTACTTC,CASTVGNGYEQYF
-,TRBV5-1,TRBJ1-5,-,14,TGCGCCAGCAGCCTGGGAGGCGTTTATCAGCCCCAGCATTTT,CASSLGGVYQPQHF
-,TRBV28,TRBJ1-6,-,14,TGTGCCAGCAATGGGGGGCAGACCAATTCACCCCTCCACTTT,CASNGGQTNSPLHF
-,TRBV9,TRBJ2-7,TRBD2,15,TGTGCCAGCTCCGAGCGGGGGACCTTCACCTACGAGCAGTACTTC,CASSERGTFTYEQYF
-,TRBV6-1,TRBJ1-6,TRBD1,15,TGTGCCAGCAGTGCCGGGACAGGCTATAATTCACCCCTCCACTTT,CASSAGTGYNSPLHF
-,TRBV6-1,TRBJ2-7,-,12,TGTGCCACTCGACGAGACTCCTACGAGCAGTACTTC,CATRRDSYEQYF
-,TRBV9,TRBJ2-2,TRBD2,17,TGTGCCAGCAGCGTAGGGAGGACTAGCGACGGCACCGGGGAGCTGTTTTTT,CASSVGRTSDGTGELFF
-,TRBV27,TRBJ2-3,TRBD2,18,TGTGCCAGCAGTCCCCTCACTAGCGGGAGGGCCGGCGCAGATACGCAGTATTTT,CASSPLTSGRAGADTQYF
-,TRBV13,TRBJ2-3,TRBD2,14,TGTGCCAGTACGGCCAGCGGGAGGAGAGATACGCAGTATTTT,CASTASGRRDTQYF
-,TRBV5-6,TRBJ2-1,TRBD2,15,TGTGCCAGCAGATTTACTAGCGGAGGGTACAATGAGCAGTTCTTC,CASRFTSGGYNEQFF
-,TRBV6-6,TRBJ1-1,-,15,TGTGCCAGCTCAGGCGAGGGCCGCATGAACACTGAAGCTTTCTTT,CASSGEGRMNTEAFF
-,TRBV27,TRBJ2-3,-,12,TGTGCCAGCAGTGGAATCACGGATACGCAGTATTTT,CASSGITDTQYF
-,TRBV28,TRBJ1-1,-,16,TGTGCCAGCAGTTCGGGAGTCAAGCTTTCTTGGGGCCAAGCTTTCTTT,CASSSGVKLSWGQAFF
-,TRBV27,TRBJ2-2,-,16,TGTGCCAGCAGTTCCAATACAGGGATTCGGACCGGGGAGCTGTTTTTT,CASSSNTGIRTGELFF
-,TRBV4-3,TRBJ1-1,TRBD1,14,TGCGCCAGCAGCCGACAGGGTCCGAACACTGAAGCTTTCTTT,CASSRQGPNTEAFF
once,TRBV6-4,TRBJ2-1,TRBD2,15,TGTGCCAGCAGTGACGATAGCGGGAGTAACAATGAGCAGTTCTTC,CASSDDSGSNNEQFF
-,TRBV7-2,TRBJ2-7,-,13,TGTGCCAGCAGCGCCAGCCGGTCCTACGAGCAGTACTTC,CASSASRSYEQYF
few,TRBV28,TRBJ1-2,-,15,TGTGCCAGCAGTTACCTCCAGGGGACGTCGAATGGCTACACCTTC,CASSYLQGTSNGYTF
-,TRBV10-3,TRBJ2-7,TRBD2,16,TGTGCCACCCAAGGTTTAGCGGGAGAGAGCTCCTACGAGCAGTACTTC,CATQGLAGESSYEQYF
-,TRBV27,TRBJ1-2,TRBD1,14,TGTGCCAGCAGTGGGCGGGACAGGGGCTATGGCTACACCTTC,CASSGRDRGYGYTF
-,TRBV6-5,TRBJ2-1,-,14,TGTGCCAGCAGTTACAGGACAGTGTACAATGAGCAGTTCTTC,CASSYRTVYNEQFF
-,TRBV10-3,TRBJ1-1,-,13,TGTGCCATCAACGGGAGGACGAACACTGAAGCTTTCTTT,CAINGRTNTEAFF
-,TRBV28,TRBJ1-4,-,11,TGTGCCAGCAGTTTAAATGAAAAACTGTTTTTT,CASSLNEKLFF
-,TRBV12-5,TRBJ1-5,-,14,TGTGCTAGTGGTTTGACCAGCTTCGGTCAGCCCCAGCATTTT,CASGLTSFGQPQHF
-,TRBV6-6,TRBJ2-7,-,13,TGTGCCAGCAGTTACTCAGGGTCGTACGAGCAGTACTTC,CASSYSGSYEQYF